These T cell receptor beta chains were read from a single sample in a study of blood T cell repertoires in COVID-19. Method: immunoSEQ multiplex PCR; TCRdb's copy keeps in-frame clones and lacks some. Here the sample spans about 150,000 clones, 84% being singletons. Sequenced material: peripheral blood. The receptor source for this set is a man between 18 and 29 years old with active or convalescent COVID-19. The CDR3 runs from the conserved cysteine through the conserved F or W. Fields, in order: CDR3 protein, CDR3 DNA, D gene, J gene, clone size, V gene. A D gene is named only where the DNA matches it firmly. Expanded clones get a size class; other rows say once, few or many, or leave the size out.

CASSSQPRQVRGYTF	TGTGCCAGCAGTTCCCAACCTCGACAGGTCCGTGGCTACACCTTC	-	TRBJ1-2	-	TRBV27
CASSISGGVNYGYTF	TGTGCCAGTAGTATATCAGGGGGAGTGAACTATGGCTACACCTTC	TRBD1	TRBJ1-2	-	TRBV19
CASSETHGLAGGSRDTQYF	TGTGCCAGCAGTGAAACACATGGACTAGCGGGAGGCAGTCGGGATACGCAGTATTTT	TRBD2	TRBJ2-3	-	TRBV6-1
CASSASLGTPTYEQYF	TGTGCCAGCAGTGCAAGTTTGGGGACACCTACCTACGAGCAGTACTTC	-	TRBJ2-7	-	TRBV6-1
CASSIVINSPVEFF	TGTGCCAGTAGTATTGTGATCAACTCCCCGGTCGAGTTCTTC	-	TRBJ2-1	-	TRBV19
CASSQVDSNGYTF	TGTGCCAGCAGCCAAGTTGACAGTAACGGCTACACCTTC	-	TRBJ1-2	-	TRBV3-1/TRBV3-2
CASSSTRIGTYEQYF	TGTGCCAGCAGTAGCACGAGGATAGGAACCTACGAGCAGTACTTC	-	TRBJ2-7	few	TRBV6-5
CASSLDVTGAADTQYF	TGTGCCAGCAGCTTAGACGTGACAGGGGCAGCAGATACGCAGTATTTT	TRBD1	TRBJ2-3	-	TRBV7-9
CASSPPPPDSPLHF	TGTGCCAGCTCACCACCACCGCCGGATTCACCCCTCCACTTT	-	TRBJ1-6	-	TRBV18
CASSRGLDSGNEQFF	TGTGCCAGCAGCAGGGGACTAGATTCGGGCAATGAGCAGTTCTTC	TRBD2	TRBJ2-1	-	TRBV5-5
CASSLVAGSSYEQYF	TGTGCCAGCAGCTTAGTAGCGGGGAGCTCCTACGAGCAGTACTTC	TRBD2	TRBJ2-7	once	TRBV7-2
CASSYSGTGGNQPQHF	TGTGCCAGCAGTTACTCAGGGACAGGGGGCAATCAGCCCCAGCATTTT	TRBD1	TRBJ1-5	-	TRBV6-6
CASSFGSGGTGNTIYF	TGTGCCAGCAGTTTTGGTTCGGGGGGTACAGGAAACACCATATATTTT	-	TRBJ1-3	-	TRBV28
CASSLTGGVGQETQYF	TGTGCCAGCAGCTTAACAGGGGGAGTGGGGCAAGAGACCCAGTACTTC	TRBD1	TRBJ2-5	-	TRBV7-8
CASSTPTGPGSPLHF	TGTGCCAGCAGTACGCCCACGGGTCCGGGATCACCCCTCCACTTT	-	TRBJ1-6	few	TRBV28
CASSYSIAAGARTEAFF	TGTGCCAGCAGTTACTCGATCGCGGCAGGGGCCAGGACTGAAGCTTTCTTT	-	TRBJ1-1	-	TRBV6-2/TRBV6-3
CASSQGSGASYEQYF	TGTGCCAGCAGCCAAGGGAGCGGGGCCTCCTACGAGCAGTACTTC	TRBD2	TRBJ2-7	once	TRBV3-1/TRBV3-2
CASSRTVLNEKLFF	TGTGCCAGCTCACGAACTGTTCTTAATGAAAAACTGTTTTTT	-	TRBJ1-4	-	TRBV18
CASSQAGVNEQFF	TGCGCCAGCAGCCAAGCGGGAGTTAATGAGCAGTTCTTC	-	TRBJ2-1	-	TRBV4-3
CSVAIGVSQGEAQYF	TGCAGCGTTGCCATCGGCGTAAGCCAGGGGGAGGCCCAGTACTTC	-	TRBJ2-5	-	TRBV29-1
CASSQDVQNTEAFF	TGCGCCAGCAGCCAAGATGTACAGAACACTGAAGCTTTCTTT	-	TRBJ1-1	-	TRBV4-3
CASSHGGSSSYNEQFF	TGTGCCAGCAGCCACGGCGGGAGCAGCTCCTACAATGAGCAGTTCTTC	TRBD2	TRBJ2-1	once	TRBV7-7
CASSLYFPGLIKETQYF	TGTGCCAGCTCACTATATTTCCCGGGACTCATAAAAGAGACCCAGTACTTC	-	TRBJ2-5	few	TRBV18
CASSETLGEGTESPLHF	TGTGCCAGCAGTGAAACTCTAGGGGAGGGAACAGAGTCACCCCTCCACTTT	-	TRBJ1-6	-	TRBV25-1
CASSISPSPRETQHF	TGTGCCAGCAGCATTTCCCCCTCCCCCCGAGAGACCCAGCATTTT	-	TRBJ1-5	-	TRBV5-4
CASSLGRGREQYF	TGTGCCAGCAGCTTGGGGAGGGGGCGCGAGCAGTACTTC	-	TRBJ2-7	-	TRBV5-4
CASSPQDRGLEKLFF	TGTGCCAGCTCACCACAGGACAGGGGGCTTGAAAAACTGTTTTTT	TRBD1	TRBJ1-4	-	TRBV18
CASSQGPSTLYF	TGTGCCAGCAGCCAAGGCCCCTCGACTCTGTACTTC	-	TRBJ2-7	few	TRBV3-1/TRBV3-2
CASSHQNDYEQYF	TGTGCCAGTAGTCACCAGAACGACTACGAGCAGTACTTC	-	TRBJ2-7	-	TRBV19
CASSPLRDRDYGYTF	TGTGCCAGCTCACCGCTACGGGACAGAGACTATGGCTACACCTTC	TRBD1	TRBJ1-2	-	TRBV18
CASSYMTTGGYGYTF	TGTGCCAGCAGCTACATGACAACAGGGGGGTATGGCTACACCTTC	TRBD1	TRBJ1-2	-	TRBV7-8
CASSMIQTGSGELFF	TGTGCCAGTAGTATGATCCAGACAGGGTCCGGGGAGCTGTTTTTT	TRBD1	TRBJ2-2	-	TRBV19
CASTPSSYEQYF	TGTGCCAGCACCCCGAGCTCCTACGAGCAGTACTTC	-	TRBJ2-7	few	TRBV6-5
CASSPPGQFSGNTIYF	TGTGCCAGCTCACCACCGGGACAGTTCTCTGGAAACACCATATATTTT	TRBD1	TRBJ1-3	-	TRBV18
CASSLRVPQESTQYF	TGTGCCAGCAGTCTCAGGGTTCCACAAGAGTCGACCCAGTACTTC	-	TRBJ2-5	-	TRBV2
CATGATTSSEQYF	TGTGCCACCGGAGCTACAACTAGCTCCGAGCAGTACTTC	-	TRBJ2-7	-	TRBV21-1
CASSLREETQYF	TGTGCCAGCAGCTTACGGGAGGAGACCCAGTACTTC	-	TRBJ2-5	-	TRBV7-6
CASSVDSGAVYEQYF	TGTGCCAGCAGCGTAGATTCGGGTGCCGTTTACGAGCAGTACTTC	-	TRBJ2-7	-	TRBV9
CASSPSLQGAGEKLFF	TGTGCCAGCTCACCATCGTTACAGGGGGCAGGTGAAAAACTGTTTTTT	TRBD1	TRBJ1-4	-	TRBV18
CASSIVPDSLGETQYF	TGTGCCAGTAGTATAGTCCCGGACAGTTTAGGCGAGACCCAGTACTTC	-	TRBJ2-5	-	TRBV19
CASSPGTVYGYTF	TGTGCCAGCTCACCCGGGACAGTCTATGGCTACACCTTC	TRBD1	TRBJ1-2	-	TRBV18
CASSLIGGLNTEAFF	TGTGCCAGCAGTTTAATAGGAGGGTTGAACACTGAAGCTTTCTTT	-	TRBJ1-1	-	TRBV28
CASSLGQPGYEQYF	TGTGCCAGCAGCTTAGGACAACCGGGGTACGAGCAGTACTTC	-	TRBJ2-7	few	TRBV7-9
CASSSTGERLDEQYF	TGTGCCAGCAGCTCTACAGGAGAAAGATTAGACGAGCAGTACTTC	-	TRBJ2-7	-	TRBV7-9